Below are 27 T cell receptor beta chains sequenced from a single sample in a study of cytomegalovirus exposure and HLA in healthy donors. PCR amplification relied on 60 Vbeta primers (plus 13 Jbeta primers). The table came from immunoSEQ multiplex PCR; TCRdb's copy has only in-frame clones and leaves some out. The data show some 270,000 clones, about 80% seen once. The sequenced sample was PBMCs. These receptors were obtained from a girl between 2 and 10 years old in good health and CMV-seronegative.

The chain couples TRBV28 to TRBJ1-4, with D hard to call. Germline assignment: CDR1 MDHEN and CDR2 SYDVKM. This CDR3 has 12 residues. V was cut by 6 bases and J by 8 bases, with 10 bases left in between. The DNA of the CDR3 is TGTGCCAGCAGCAACCGTGCGGAAAAACTGTTTTTT. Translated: CASSNRAEKLFF.

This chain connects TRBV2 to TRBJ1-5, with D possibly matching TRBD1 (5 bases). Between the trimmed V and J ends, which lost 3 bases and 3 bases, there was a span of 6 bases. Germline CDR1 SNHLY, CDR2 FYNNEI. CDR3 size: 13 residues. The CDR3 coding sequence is TGTGCCAGCAGTGACAGGGTCAATCAGCCCCAGCATTTT. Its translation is CASSDRVNQPQHF.

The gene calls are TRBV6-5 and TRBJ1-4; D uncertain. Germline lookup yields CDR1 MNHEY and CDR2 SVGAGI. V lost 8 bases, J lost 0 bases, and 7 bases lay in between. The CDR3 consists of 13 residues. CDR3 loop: CASARATNEKLFF. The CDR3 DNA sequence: TGTGCCAGCGCACGAGCAACTAATGAAAAACTGTTTTTT.

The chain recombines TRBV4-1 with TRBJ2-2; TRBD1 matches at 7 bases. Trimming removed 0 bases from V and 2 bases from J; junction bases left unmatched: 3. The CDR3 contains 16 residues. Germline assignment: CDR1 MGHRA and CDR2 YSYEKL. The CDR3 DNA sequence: TGCGCCAGCAGCCAAGATAGGACAGGAAACACCGGGGAGCTGTTTTTT. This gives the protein CASSQDRTGNTGELFF.

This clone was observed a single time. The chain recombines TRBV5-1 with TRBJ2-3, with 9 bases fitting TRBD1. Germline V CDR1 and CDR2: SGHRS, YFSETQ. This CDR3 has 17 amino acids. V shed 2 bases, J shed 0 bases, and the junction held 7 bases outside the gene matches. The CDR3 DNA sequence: TGCGCCAGCAGCTTCGGACAGGGGTTGACGAGCACAGATACGCAGTATTTT. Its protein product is CASSFGQGLTSTDTQYF.

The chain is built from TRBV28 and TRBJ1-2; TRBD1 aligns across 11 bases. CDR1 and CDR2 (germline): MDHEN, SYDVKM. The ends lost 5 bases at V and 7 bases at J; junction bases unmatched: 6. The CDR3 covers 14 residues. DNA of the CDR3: TGTGCCAGCAGTAGCGGACAGGGGGCGCTTGGCTACACCTTC. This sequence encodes CASSSGQGALGYTF.

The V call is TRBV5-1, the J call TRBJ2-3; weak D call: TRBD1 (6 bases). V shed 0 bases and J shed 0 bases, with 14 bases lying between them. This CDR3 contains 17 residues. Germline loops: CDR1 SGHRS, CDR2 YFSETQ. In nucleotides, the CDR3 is TGCGCCAGCAGCTTGGCCTTTCGGACAGTAAGCACAGATACGCAGTATTTT. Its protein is CASSLAFRTVSTDTQYF.

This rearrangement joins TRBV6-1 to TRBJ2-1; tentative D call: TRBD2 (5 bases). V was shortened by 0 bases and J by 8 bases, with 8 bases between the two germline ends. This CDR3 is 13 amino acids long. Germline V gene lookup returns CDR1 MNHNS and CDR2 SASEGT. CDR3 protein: CASSEAGVYEQFF. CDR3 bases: TGTGCCAGCAGTGAAGCCGGGGTATATGAGCAGTTCTTC.

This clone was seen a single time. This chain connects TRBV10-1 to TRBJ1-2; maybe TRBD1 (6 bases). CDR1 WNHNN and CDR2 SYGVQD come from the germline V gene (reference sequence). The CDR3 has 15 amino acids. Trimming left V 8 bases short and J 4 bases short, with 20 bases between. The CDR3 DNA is TGCGCCAGCCTAAGCCCCCACAGGGATGCCTATGGCTACACCTTC. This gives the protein CASLSPHRDAYGYTF.

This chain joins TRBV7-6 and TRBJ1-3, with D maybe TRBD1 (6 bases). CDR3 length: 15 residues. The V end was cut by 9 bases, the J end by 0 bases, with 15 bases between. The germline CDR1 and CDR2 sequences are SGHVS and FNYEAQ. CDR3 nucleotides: TGTGCCAGTAGCCCCGAGGACAGCTCTGGAAACACCATATATTTT. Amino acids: CASSPEDSSGNTIYF.

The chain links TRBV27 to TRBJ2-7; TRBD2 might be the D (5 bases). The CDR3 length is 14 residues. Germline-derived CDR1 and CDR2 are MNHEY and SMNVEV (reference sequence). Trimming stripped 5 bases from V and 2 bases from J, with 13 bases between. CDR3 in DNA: TGTGCCAGCAGTGTTGGGTACGGGGCCTACGAGCAGTACTTC. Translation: CASSVGYGAYEQYF.

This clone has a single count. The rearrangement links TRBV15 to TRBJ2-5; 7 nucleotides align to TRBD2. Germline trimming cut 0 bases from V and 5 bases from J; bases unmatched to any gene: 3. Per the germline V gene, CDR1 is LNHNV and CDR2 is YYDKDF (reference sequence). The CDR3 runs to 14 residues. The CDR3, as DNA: TGTGCCACCAGCAGAGACGTGGGGGGGGAGACCCAGTACTTC. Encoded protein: CATSRDVGGETQYF.

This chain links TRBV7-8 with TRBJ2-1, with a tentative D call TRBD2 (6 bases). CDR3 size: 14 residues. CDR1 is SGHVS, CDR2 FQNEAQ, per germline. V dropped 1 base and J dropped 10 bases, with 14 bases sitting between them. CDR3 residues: CASSLGEVRLEQFF. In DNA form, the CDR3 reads TGTGCCAGCAGCTTAGGGGAGGTGCGCCTGGAGCAGTTCTTC.

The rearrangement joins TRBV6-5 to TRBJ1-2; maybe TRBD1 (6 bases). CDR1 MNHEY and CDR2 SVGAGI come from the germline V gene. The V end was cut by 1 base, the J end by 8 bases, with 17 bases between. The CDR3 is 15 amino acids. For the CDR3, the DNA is TGTGCCAGCAGTTACTGGGCAGGGGCGGCCGACGGCTACACCTTC. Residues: CASSYWAGAADGYTF.

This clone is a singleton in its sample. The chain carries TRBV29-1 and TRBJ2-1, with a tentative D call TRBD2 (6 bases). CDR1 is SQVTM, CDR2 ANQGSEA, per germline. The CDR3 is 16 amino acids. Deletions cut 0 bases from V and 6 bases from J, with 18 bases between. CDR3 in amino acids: CSVEDLGVAVPNEQFF. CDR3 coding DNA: TGCAGCGTTGAAGATCTCGGGGTAGCGGTTCCCAATGAGCAGTTCTTC.

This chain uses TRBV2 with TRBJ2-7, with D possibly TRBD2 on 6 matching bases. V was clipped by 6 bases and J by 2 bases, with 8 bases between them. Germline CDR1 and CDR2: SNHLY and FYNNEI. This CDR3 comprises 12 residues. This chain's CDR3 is CASRGGTYEQYF. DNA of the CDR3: TGTGCCAGCAGGGGAGGAACCTACGAGCAGTACTTC. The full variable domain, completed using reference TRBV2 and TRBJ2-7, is EPEVTQTPSHQVTQMGQEVILRCVPISNHLYFYWYRQILGQKVEFLVSFYNNEISEKSEIFDDQFSVERPDGSNFTLKIRSTKLEDSAMYFCASRGGTYEQYFGPGTRLTVT.

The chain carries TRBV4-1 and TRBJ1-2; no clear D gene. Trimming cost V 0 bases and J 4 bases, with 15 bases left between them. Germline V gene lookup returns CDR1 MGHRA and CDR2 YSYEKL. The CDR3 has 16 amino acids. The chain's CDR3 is CASSQDFRVGFYGYTF. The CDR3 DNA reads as TGCGCCAGCAGCCAAGATTTTCGGGTGGGTTTCTATGGCTACACCTTC.

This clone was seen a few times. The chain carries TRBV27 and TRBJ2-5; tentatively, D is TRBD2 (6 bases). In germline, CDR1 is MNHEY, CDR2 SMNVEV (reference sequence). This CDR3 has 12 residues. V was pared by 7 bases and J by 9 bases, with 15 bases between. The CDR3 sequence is CASTSSRGSQYF. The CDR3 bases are TGTGCCAGCACCTCAAGTCGGGGGTCCCAGTACTTC.

The CDR3 bases are TGTGCCAGTAGTATAAGAAGGGGGGGCCTGGTGGGAACTGAAGCTTTCTTT. It translates to CASSIRRGGLVGTEAFF. This chain joins TRBV19 and TRBJ1-1; D is possibly TRBD1 (6 bases). V lost 2 bases to trimming and J lost 5 bases, with 21 bases between them. Germline loops: CDR1 LNHDA, CDR2 SQIVND (reference sequence). The CDR3 totals 17 residues.

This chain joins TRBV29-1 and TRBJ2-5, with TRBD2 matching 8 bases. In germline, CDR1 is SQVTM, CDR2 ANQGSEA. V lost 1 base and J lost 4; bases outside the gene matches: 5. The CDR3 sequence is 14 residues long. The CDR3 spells CSVEVGTRRETQYF. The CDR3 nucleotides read TGCAGCGTTGAAGTGGGGACTAGAAGAGAGACCCAGTACTTC.

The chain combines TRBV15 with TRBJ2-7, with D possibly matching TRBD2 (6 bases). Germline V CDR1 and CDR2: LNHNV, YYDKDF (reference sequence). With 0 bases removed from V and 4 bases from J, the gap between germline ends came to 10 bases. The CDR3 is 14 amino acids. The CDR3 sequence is CATSRDRETYEQYF. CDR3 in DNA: TGTGCCACCAGCAGAGATCGGGAGACTTACGAGCAGTACTTC.

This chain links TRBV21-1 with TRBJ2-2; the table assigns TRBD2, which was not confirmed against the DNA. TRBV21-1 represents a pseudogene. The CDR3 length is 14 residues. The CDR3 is CASRPRAKKWELFF. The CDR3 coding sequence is TGTGCCAGCCGTCCGCGGGCAAAGAAGTGGGAGCTGTTTTTT.

CDR3 protein: CASSLGQPSTEKLFF. In DNA, the CDR3 is TGTGCCAGCAGTTTGGGACAGCCTTCAACGGAAAAACTGTTTTTT. The rearrangement joins TRBV28 to TRBJ1-4; 7 bases fit TRBD1. The germline gives CDR1 MDHEN, CDR2 SYDVKM. The J segment lost 8 bases and the V segment lost 3 bases, leaving 9 bases of the junction unmatched. The CDR3 sequence is 15 residues long.

The CDR3 nucleotides are TGTGCCTGGACGCTCGGACAGGTCTTCCACTTT. Its protein is CAWTLGQVFHF. The V gene is TRBV30, the J gene TRBJ1-6, with TRBD1 matching over 7 bases. Germline V lookup: CDR1 GTSNPN, CDR2 SVGIG (reference sequence). CDR3 length: 11 amino acids. Trimming cost V 4 bases and J 17 bases; bases outside gene matches: 8.

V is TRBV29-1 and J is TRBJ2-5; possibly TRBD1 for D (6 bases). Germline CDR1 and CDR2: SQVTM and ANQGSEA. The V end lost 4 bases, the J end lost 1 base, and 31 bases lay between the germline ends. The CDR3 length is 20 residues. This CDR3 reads CSVAVPQGSIRSALQETQYF. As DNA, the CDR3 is TGCAGCGTTGCGGTCCCACAGGGTAGTATCAGGAGTGCCCTCCAAGAGACCCAGTACTTC.

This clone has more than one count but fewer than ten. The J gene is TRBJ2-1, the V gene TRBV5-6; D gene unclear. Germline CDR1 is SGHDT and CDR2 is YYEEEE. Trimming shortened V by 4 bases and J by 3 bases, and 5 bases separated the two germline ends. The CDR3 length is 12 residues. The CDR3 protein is CASSADYNEQFF. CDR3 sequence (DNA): TGTGCCAGCAGCGCGGACTACAATGAGCAGTTCTTC.

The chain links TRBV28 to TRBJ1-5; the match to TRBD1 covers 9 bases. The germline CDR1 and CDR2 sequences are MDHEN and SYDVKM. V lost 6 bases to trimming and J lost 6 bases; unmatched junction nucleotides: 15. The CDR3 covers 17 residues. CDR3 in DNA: TGTGCCAGCAGACCTATACAGGGGGCAATATCGGTTCAGCCCCAGCATTTT. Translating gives CASRPIQGAISVQPQHF.